The clone carrying this T cell receptor beta chain was observed a handful of times. The source of the sample is a study of CD8 T cells in ankylosing spondylitis. Per the germline V gene, CDR1 is SEHNR and CDR2 is FQNEAQ (reference sequence). CDR3 size: 15 residues. V was clipped by 6 bases and J by 0 bases, with 12 bases between them. For TCR beta, libraries came from quantitative 5'-RACE with molecular barcodes. MiXCR, applied by TCRdb to the 5' RACE reads, yields one record per CDR3 protein. The table has around 31,000 distinct CDR3 sequences, less than 40% seen once. The sample comprised synovial fluid, either unsorted or a sorted T cell fraction (not recorded which). The TCR comes from a male donor with ankylosing spondylitis. The chain uses TRBV7-9 and TRBJ1-3; D is ambiguous. Here the CDR3 DNA reads TGTGCCAGCAGTTCAACCTATAGCTCTGGAAACACCATATATTTT. Translated: CASSSTYSSGNTIYF.